The sequence of this TCR beta chain was determined in a study of blood T cells in healthy people across ages. Study-wide results and caveats: The study found more naive CD4+ cells and higher diversity in long-lived than aged donors. Lack of knowledge of donor CMV status possibly confounded expanded clonotype changes.

PCR was performed a second time for about 6 to 11 cycles using a sample-barcoded 5' primer and a J-beta primer mix. TCRdb passed the 5' RACE reads through MiXCR, listing each CDR3 protein once. In the table there are about 1,400,000 distinct CDR3 sequences, roughly 40% of which are singletons. This CDR3 is 15 amino acids long. From germline, CDR1 is MNHEY and CDR2 SMNVEV (reference sequence). Trimming cost V 1 base and J 0 bases, with 8 bases left between them. As regards this clonotype: Its antigen is still unknown.

This chain joins TRBV27 and TRBJ2-3; D is uncertain. Sequencing was performed on blood. The receptor's source is a woman younger than 30 in good health. CDR3 loop: CASSLLVRSTDTQYF. The CDR3 nucleotides are TGTGCCAGCAGTTTATTGGTCCGTAGCACAGATACGCAGTATTTT.